A selection of T cell receptor beta chains follows, all from one sample in a study of blood T cells in healthy people across ages. TCRdb re-called the 5' RACE reads with MiXCR, one entry per CDR3 protein. Among some 1.5 million distinct CDR3 sequences listed, roughly 43% were seen once. Material for sequencing was blood. Receptors were obtained from a woman under 30 in good health. Each CDR3 is given with its conserved first and last residue. D genes are given only for firm matches. The listing skips clone size in some rows; elsewhere it reads once, few, many or a size class.

>NA|TRBV3-1|NA|TRBJ1-2
CASSQEGRGYGYTF
TGTGCCAGCAGCCAGGAGGGCCGCGGCTATGGCTACACCTTC
>NA|TRBV4-3|TRBD2|TRBJ2-5
CASSQDLAGVPSGYQETQYF
TGCGCCAGCAGCCAAGATCTGGCGGGAGTACCCAGCGGATACCAAGAGACCCAGTACTTC
>NA|TRBV20-1|TRBD2|TRBJ2-7
CSARDPGTSPGEQYF
TGCAGTGCTAGAGATCCGGGGACTAGTCCCGGCGAGCAGTACTTC
>NA|TRBV4-3|TRBD1|TRBJ1-4
CASRHNRGDNEKLFF
TGCGCCAGCAGACACAACAGGGGTGATAATGAAAAACTGTTTTTT
>NA|TRBV11-2|NA|TRBJ2-2
CASNTGELFF
TGTGCCAGCAACACCGGGGAGCTGTTTTTT
>few|TRBV6-5|TRBD1|TRBJ2-5
CASSYSKLGTGPNYRTQYF
TGTGCCAGCAGTTACTCGAAGCTGGGGACAGGCCCCAACTACCGGACCCAGTACTTC
>NA|TRBV4-3|NA|TRBJ1-3
CASSQDVQGGNTIYF
TGCGCCAGCAGCCAAGATGTCCAGGGTGGAAACACCATATATTTT
>NA|TRBV27|NA|TRBJ2-7
CASSSTGGTQYF
TGTGCCAGCAGTTCGACTGGTGGAACCCAGTACTTC
>NA|TRBV6-2/TRBV6-3|TRBD2|TRBJ2-7
CASSYLAVSYEQYF
TGTGCCAGCAGTTACCTAGCGGTCTCCTACGAGCAGTACTTC
>NA|TRBV27|NA|TRBJ2-5
CASSSRDGAETQYF
TGTGCCAGCAGTTCGCGGGATGGGGCAGAGACCCAGTACTTC
>NA|TRBV4-3|TRBD1|TRBJ2-1
CASSQDLGTGGNEQFF
TGCGCCAGCAGCCAAGATCTCGGGACAGGCGGAAATGAGCAGTTCTTC
>NA|TRBV12-3/TRBV12-4|NA|TRBJ1-5
CASSRDTLGNQPQHF
TGTGCCAGCAGCCGGGACACCTTAGGCAATCAGCCCCAGCATTTT
>few|TRBV21-1|NA|TRBJ2-3
CASSPQQALSTDTQYF
TGTGCCAGCAGCCCCCAACAGGCCCTCTCCACAGATACGCAGTATTTT
>few|TRBV6-6|TRBD2|TRBJ2-3
CASSYATGTSFSDTQYF
TGTGCCAGCAGTTACGCTACCGGGACTAGCTTCTCAGATACGCAGTATTTT